Each of the 27 T cell receptor beta chains below was sequenced from the same sample in a study of blood T cell repertoires in COVID-19. Produced via immunoSEQ multiplex PCR; TCRdb's table is partial and in-frame only. Of around 280,000 clones listed, around 85% are singletons. The sample taken for sequencing was peripheral blood. The receptors come from a woman in her twenties or thirties who had recovered from COVID-19.

The chain uses TRBV3-1 (or the pseudogene TRBV3-2) and TRBJ2-3; D possibly corresponds to TRBD2 (5 bases). Germline V gene sequence: CDR1 LGHDT, CDR2 YNNKEL (reference sequence). The CDR3 consists of 20 residues. The V end was cut by 5 bases, the J end by 4 bases, with 31 bases between. The CDR3 loop is CASSSLSRRPGRNRPDTQYF. DNA of the CDR3: TGTGCCAGCAGCTCCCTCTCACGTCGACCTGGGAGAAACCGTCCAGATACGCAGTATTTT.

The chain joins TRBV28 to TRBJ1-5; the D is unclear. Per germline, CDR1 MDHEN and CDR2 SYDVKM. V gave up 10 bases and J gave up 0 bases, with 7 bases separating them. This CDR3 spans 12 amino acids. The CDR3 here is CATTPSNQPQHF. As DNA, the CDR3 is TGTGCCACGACACCTAGCAATCAGCCCCAGCATTTT.

Here the CDR3 reads CASSRRVGSYNEQFF. The CDR3, as DNA: TGTGCCAGTAGCCGCAGGGTGGGCTCCTACAATGAGCAGTTCTTC. The rearrangement joins TRBV19 to TRBJ2-1, with TRBD1 as a possible D gene (5 bases). The CDR3 consists of 15 residues. Germline loops: CDR1 LNHDA, CDR2 SQIVND (reference sequence). Between the trimmed V and J ends, which lost 6 bases and 0 bases, there was a span of 12 bases.

The rearrangement joins TRBV7-9 to TRBJ1-6; D not resolved. Trimming shortened V by 4 bases and J by 6 bases, and 13 bases separated the two germline ends. Germline loops: CDR1 SEHNR, CDR2 FQNEAQ (reference sequence). The CDR3 is 15 amino acids. CDR3 nucleotide sequence: TGTGCCAGCAGCTCCGGGAGTTGGGGTAATTCACCCCTCCACTTT. It specifies CASSSGSWGNSPLHF.

The chain carries TRBV5-4 and TRBJ2-2; D is uncertain. Germline V gene lookup returns CDR1 SGHNT and CDR2 YYREEE (reference sequence). The CDR3 length is 13 residues. The germline V and J ends were trimmed by 4 bases and 5 bases, with 9 bases remaining between them. The CDR3 region is CASSLLRTGELFF. The CDR3 DNA is TGTGCCAGCAGCCTCCTCCGGACCGGGGAGCTGTTTTTT.

The chain recombines TRBV29-1 with TRBJ2-1, with D possibly being TRBD2 (6 bases). The CDR3 extends over 13 amino acids. From germline, CDR1 is SQVTM and CDR2 ANQGSEA. CDR3 sequence: CGVGSTAHNEQFF. DNA for the CDR3: TGCGGGGTCGGGAGCACCGCACACAATGAGCAGTTCTTC.

The rearrangement uses TRBV7-9 and TRBJ1-5, with TRBD1 as a possible D gene (6 bases). V lost 5 bases and J lost 7, with 18 bases in between. The CDR3 has 15 residues. Germline CDR1 reads SEHNR; CDR2 reads FQNEAQ (reference sequence). DNA for the CDR3: TGTGCCAGCAGCCCCGACAGGCTCGGACGCCAGCCCCAGCATTTT. Translated, it gives CASSPDRLGRQPQHF.

This rearrangement joins TRBV27 to TRBJ2-2; possible D gene TRBD1, 5 bases. The V end was cut by 5 bases, the J end by 0 bases, with 10 bases between. Germline loops: CDR1 MNHEY, CDR2 SMNVEV (reference sequence). The CDR3 has 15 residues. CDR3 sequence: CASSPDRTNTGELFF. DNA of the CDR3: TGTGCCAGCAGTCCCGACAGAACGAACACCGGGGAGCTGTTTTTT.

The CDR3, as DNA: TGTGCCAGCAGTTTACGAATCCTAGGGGAAGGAACTGAAGCTTTCTTT. It translates to CASSLRILGEGTEAFF. The chain couples TRBV28 to TRBJ1-1; a weak D match, TRBD1 (5 bases). V lost 2 bases to trimming and J lost 5 bases, with 18 bases between them. CDR1 is MDHEN and CDR2 is SYDVKM in the germline V gene. The CDR3 totals 16 residues.

The chain has TRBV19 and TRBJ2-3; a weak D match, TRBD1 (5 bases). Deletions cut 5 bases from V and 4 bases from J, with 16 bases between. CDR1 LNHDA and CDR2 SQIVND come from the germline V gene (reference sequence). The CDR3 spans 15 residues. The CDR3, as DNA: TGTGCCAGTAGTTGGGAAGGGGTAGCCGCAGATACGCAGTATTTT. As protein: CASSWEGVAADTQYF.

V and J are TRBV11-2 and TRBJ2-2, with D uncertain. Trimming left V 1 base short and J 4 bases short, with 10 bases between. Germline CDR1 SGHAT, CDR2 FQNNGV. The CDR3 has 15 amino acids. CDR3 coding DNA: TGTGCCAGCAGCTTAGGAGGAATAGGCACCGGGGAGCTGTTTTTT. This translates into CASSLGGIGTGELFF.

This clone occurred a few times. The chain has TRBV7-3 and TRBJ2-1; D is unclear. Per germline, CDR1 SGHTA and CDR2 FQGTGA. This CDR3 has 13 residues. Trimming took 5 bases from V and 8 from J, leaving 13 bases between them. The CDR3 region is CASSPKAADEQFF. The CDR3 coding sequence is TGTGCCAGCAGCCCAAAGGCGGCTGATGAGCAGTTCTTC.

The genes are TRBV28 and TRBJ1-3; 8 bases agree with TRBD1. J was trimmed by 7 bases and V by 5 bases; bases with no gene match: 7. The CDR3 is made up of 14 amino acids. Germline V gene data show CDR1 as MDHEN and CDR2 as SYDVKM. The CDR3 sequence: CASSPRTGLNTIYF. For the CDR3, the DNA is TGTGCCAGCAGTCCGAGGACAGGGTTGAACACCATATATTTT.

This clone was observed a single time. V usage is TRBV19 and J usage is TRBJ2-7; 8 nucleotides line up with TRBD2. Germline CDR1 and CDR2: LNHDA and SQIVND (reference sequence). This CDR3 comprises 15 residues. Trimming removed 5 bases from V and 1 base from J; junction bases left unmatched: 7. Written as DNA, the CDR3 is TGTGCCAGTAGTCCCGGGGGGGCGCCGTCCTACGAGCAGTACTTC. Residues: CASSPGGAPSYEQYF.

The chain links TRBV7-9 to TRBJ2-2; the D gene is possibly TRBD2 (7 bases). Looked up from germline, CDR1 is SEHNR and CDR2 is FQNEAQ (reference sequence). This CDR3 is 14 amino acids long. Trimming shortened V by 1 base and J by 6 bases, and 9 bases separated the two germline ends. The CDR3: CASSLDGGPGELFF. As DNA, the CDR3 is TGTGCCAGCAGCTTAGACGGGGGGCCCGGGGAGCTGTTTTTT.

This clone has just one count. This chain connects TRBV5-6 to TRBJ2-7, with D perhaps matching TRBD2 (5 bases). This CDR3 has 15 residues. Germline V CDR1 and CDR2: SGHDT, YYEEEE. Trimming left V 0 bases short and J 1 base short, with 11 bases between. CDR3 DNA: TGTGCCAGCAGCTTGGGTAGCGCCCCATCCTACGAGCAGTACTTC. It translates to CASSLGSAPSYEQYF.

This chain links TRBV7-8 with TRBJ2-1; 7 bases match TRBD2. CDR1 is SGHVS and CDR2 is FQNEAQ in the germline V gene. The V gene end was trimmed by 7 bases and the J gene end by 3 bases; junction bases not matched to a gene: 9. There are 15 residues in the CDR3. DNA of the CDR3: TGTGCCAGCACCCCACACCAGCGGGACTACAATGAGCAGTTCTTC. Protein sequence: CASTPHQRDYNEQFF.

This rearrangement joins TRBV4-2 to TRBJ2-2; TRBD2 matches at 12 bases. Germline CDR1 and CDR2: LGHNA and YNFKEQ. This CDR3 has 18 residues. V shed 5 bases, J shed 6 bases, and the junction held 13 bases outside the gene matches. CDR3 loop: CASSTPRASGGAPGELFF. In nucleotides, the CDR3 is TGTGCCAGCAGCACTCCCCGGGCTAGCGGGGGGGCCCCCGGGGAGCTGTTTTTT.

The rearrangement joins TRBV6-6 to TRBJ1-5; perhaps TRBD1 as D (6 bases). V was cut by 7 bases and J by 4 bases, with 14 bases left in between. In germline, CDR1 is MNHNY, CDR2 SVGAGI (reference sequence). CDR3 length: 14 residues. DNA for the CDR3: TGTGCCAGCACCGGACGAAGGGGGAATCAGCCCCAGCATTTT. Translated: CASTGRRGNQPQHF.

V and J are TRBV19 and TRBJ2-1; 9 positions match TRBD1. Trimming took 4 bases from V and 0 from J; bases not matched to a gene: 4. The CDR3 contains 16 residues. CDR1 is LNHDA, CDR2 SQIVND, per germline (reference sequence). The CDR3 DNA sequence: TGTGCCAGTAGTAGGGACAGGGTAGACTCCTACAATGAGCAGTTCTTC. Translating gives CASSRDRVDSYNEQFF.

The rearrangement joins TRBV28 to TRBJ2-3; 9 bases fit TRBD2. After removal of 6 bases from V and 6 bases from J, the junction contained 10 bases not matched to a gene. The CDR3 has 15 amino acids. Germline CDR1 is MDHEN and CDR2 is SYDVKM. CDR3: CASRSGVAGADTQYF. The CDR3 nucleotides read TGTGCCAGCAGATCAGGAGTAGCGGGAGCGGATACGCAGTATTTT.

The rearrangement joins TRBV28 to TRBJ2-2; D not resolved. The germline V and J ends were trimmed by 7 bases and 6 bases, with 18 bases remaining between them. CDR1 and CDR2 (germline): MDHEN, SYDVKM. The CDR3 is made up of 15 amino acids. This CDR3 reads CASNRRLRVSGELFF. DNA for the CDR3: TGTGCCAGCAACCGCCGACTTCGTGTGTCCGGGGAGCTGTTTTTT.

The chain links TRBV5-4 to TRBJ2-5; 13 nucleotides line up with TRBD2. CDR3 length equals 13 residues. Germline V gene sequence: CDR1 SGHNT, CDR2 YYREEE (reference sequence). With V trimmed by 10 bases and J by 2 bases, 2 bases remained unmatched. CDR3 sequence (DNA): TGTGCCGGGACTAGCGGGATGCAAGAGACCCAGTACTTC. Protein sequence: CAGTSGMQETQYF.

The genes are TRBV7-9 and TRBJ1-1, with 9 bases aligning to TRBD1. Germline trimming cut 1 base from V and 8 bases from J; bases unmatched to any gene: 8. Germline-derived CDR1 and CDR2 are SEHNR and FQNEAQ (reference sequence). This CDR3 is 15 amino acids long. CDR3 region: CASSLGPGTGTEAFF. CDR3 bases: TGTGCCAGCAGCTTAGGCCCGGGGACAGGGACCGAAGCTTTCTTT.

This rearrangement joins TRBV10-3 to TRBJ1-1; 8 bases align to TRBD1. Germline V gene lookup returns CDR1 ENHRY and CDR2 SYGVKD. Unmatched junction bases numbered 12, after V lost 8 bases and J lost 7 bases. This CDR3 contains 14 residues. The CDR3 DNA follows: TGTGCCATCGGGGATCTCGGGGACAGGAGTGAAGCTTTCTTT. Amino acids: CAIGDLGDRSEAFF.

This chain connects TRBV28 to TRBJ1-4, with TRBD1 matching 9 bases. Trimming cost V 3 bases and J 8 bases; bases outside gene matches: 10. The CDR3 has 16 residues. Germline V lookup: CDR1 MDHEN, CDR2 SYDVKM. The CDR3 DNA follows: TGTGCCAGCAGTTTTTTCACAGGGGGCGTAGGGGAAAAACTGTTTTTT. Translation gives CASSFFTGGVGEKLFF.

The rearrangement uses TRBV30 and TRBJ2-1, with TRBD1 matching over 11 bases. Losses at the gene ends were 5 bases for V and 6 bases for J; bases not matched to a gene: 6. Germline-derived CDR1 and CDR2 are GTSNPN and SVGIG (reference sequence). The CDR3 sequence is 14 residues long. The CDR3 coding sequence is TGTGCCTGGGGTTCCGGGACAGGGGGCAATGAGCAGTTCTTC. Its translation: CAWGSGTGGNEQFF.